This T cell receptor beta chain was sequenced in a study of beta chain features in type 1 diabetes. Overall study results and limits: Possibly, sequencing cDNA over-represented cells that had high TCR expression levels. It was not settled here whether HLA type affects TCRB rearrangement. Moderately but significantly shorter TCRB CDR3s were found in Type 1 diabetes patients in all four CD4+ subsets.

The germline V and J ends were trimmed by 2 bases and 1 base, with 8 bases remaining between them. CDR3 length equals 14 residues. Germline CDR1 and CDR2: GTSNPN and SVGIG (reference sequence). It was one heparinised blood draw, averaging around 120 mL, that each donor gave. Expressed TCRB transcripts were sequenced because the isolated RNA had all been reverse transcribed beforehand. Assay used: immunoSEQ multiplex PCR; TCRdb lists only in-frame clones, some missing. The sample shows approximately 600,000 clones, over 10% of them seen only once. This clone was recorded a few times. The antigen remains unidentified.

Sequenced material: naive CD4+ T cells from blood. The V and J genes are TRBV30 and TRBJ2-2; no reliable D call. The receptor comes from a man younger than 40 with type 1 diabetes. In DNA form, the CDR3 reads TGTGCCTGGAGTCGAAGGGAGAACACCGGGGAGCTGTTTTTT. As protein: CAWSRRENTGELFF.